The T cell receptor (beta chain) described here comes from a study of T cells in localized non-small cell lung cancer (TCRdb year 2020). Concerning the study at large: The study analyzed T cell repertoires of approximately 240 early-stage NSCLC patients, comparing tumors and uninvolved tumor-adjacent lungs. The cohort comprised 236 treatment-naïve NSCLC patients with resected, localized lung tumors. Of the NSCLC patients, about 130 were male and some 97 were female, and the mean age was roughly 61 years.

Comments on this clone: This receptor's antigen is unknown. No clone much larger than this one lies a single base away; base qualities are absent.

At diagnosis, tumor, uninvolved tumor-adjacent lung and peripheral blood were collected and then preserved as a mix of FFPE and fresh-frozen material. For TCR repertoire profiling, the blood samples were analyzed as peripheral blood mononuclear cells. Results the study describes overall, beyond this receptor: Longer overall survival was associated with higher T cell density in blood, whereas shorter survival was associated with higher clonality in adjacent lung. Because multi-region tumor sequencing was not done, intratumor heterogeneity could not be ruled out. Since the design was exploratory, TCR variables were selected using unadjusted p-values with no false-discovery rate correction. Of the top 100 tumor clones, a median of approximately 60 were detected in paired uninvolved adjacent lung; under 30 were also among that lung's top 100. Uninvolved tumor-adjacent lung showed the highest T cell clonality, higher than tumor, which suggests more focused antigenic responses in the uninvolved tumor-adjacent lung.

The immunoSEQ Assay was used to sequence TCR beta CDR3 regions from DNA. In the original analysis: To compute T cell density, TCR beta template counts were normalized to usable DNA, which was estimated by amplifying housekeeping genes. Richness was estimated with the preseqR package, extrapolating to 400,000 templates for PBMC samples and 120,000 templates for tissue samples. Clonality was defined by subtracting Pielou's evenness from one. To identify tissue-enriched TCRs, differential abundance testing was run on productive amino-acid clonotypes with a minimum total count of 5 and an alpha of 0.1. The Jaccard Index and the Morisita Overlap Index were used to measure how much the repertoires overlapped between compartments. TCR beta CDR3s were clustered by GLIPH together with public tetramer-defined viral CDR3s, and at least three viral sequences plus V-gene enrichment were required for viral motifs. TCRdb provides this immuneACCESS table in a form limited to in-frame rearrangements. Some clones are lacking; in checked studies, under half of them reflect an unresolved V gene, and why the rest are absent is not known. V, J and clone size derive from that table, while D and trimming were established from the DNA sequence. This sample holds some 52,000 clones; about nine tenths were observed only once. 15% to 20% of the sample is held by the ten biggest clonotypes.

Looking up the germline V gene (reference sequence) yields CDR1 LNHDA and CDR2 SQIVND. Clipping removes 5 bases from V and 2 bases from J, with 4 as the unmatched junction base count. The CDR3 runs 15 residues from the cysteine to the phenylalanine. Only the CDR3 portion is preserved as DNA: 45 bases, with reading frame beginning at the first base. The rearranged segments are TRBV19 and TRBJ1-5, and 9 junctional nucleotides match TRBD1. The clonotype was recovered from a male donor at least 60 years old with stage III squamous cell lung carcinoma. The sample was peripheral blood, taken before any cancer treatment. DNA sequence: TGTGCCAGTAGTGCAACAGGGGGCGGCAATCAGCCCCAGCATTTT. Its protein is CASSATGGGNQPQHF.